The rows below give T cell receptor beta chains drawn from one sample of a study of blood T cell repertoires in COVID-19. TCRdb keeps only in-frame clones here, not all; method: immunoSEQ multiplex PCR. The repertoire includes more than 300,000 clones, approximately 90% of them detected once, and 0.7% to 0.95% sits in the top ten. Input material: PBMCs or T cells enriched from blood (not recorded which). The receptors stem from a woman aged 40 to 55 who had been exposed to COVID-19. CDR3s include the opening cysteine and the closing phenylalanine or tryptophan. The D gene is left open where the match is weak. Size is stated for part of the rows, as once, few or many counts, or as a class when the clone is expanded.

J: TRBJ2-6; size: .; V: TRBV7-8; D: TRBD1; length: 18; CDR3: CASSQPRTGGEGANVLTF; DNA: TGTGCCAGCAGTCAACCTCGGACAGGGGGGGAAGGGGCCAACGTCCTGACTTTC
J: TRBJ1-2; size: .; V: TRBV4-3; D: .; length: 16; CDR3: CASSQDLGEAYGGYTF; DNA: TGCGCCAGCAGCCAAGATCTAGGGGAGGCATATGGTGGCTACACCTTC
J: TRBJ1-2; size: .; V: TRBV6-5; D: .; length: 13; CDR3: CASSSQGRVGYTF; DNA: TGTGCCAGCAGTTCACAGGGTCGGGTTGGCTACACCTTC
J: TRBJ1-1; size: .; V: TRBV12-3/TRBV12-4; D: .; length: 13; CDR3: CASSSLGDTEAFF; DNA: TGTGCCAGCAGTTCCCTGGGAGACACTGAAGCTTTCTTT
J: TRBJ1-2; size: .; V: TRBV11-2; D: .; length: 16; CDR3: CASSLDTKAGWGGYTF; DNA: TGTGCCAGCAGCTTAGATACGAAGGCAGGGTGGGGTGGCTACACCTTC
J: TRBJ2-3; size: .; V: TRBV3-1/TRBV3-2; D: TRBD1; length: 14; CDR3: CASSQRGTGSTQYF; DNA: TGTGCCAGCAGCCAAAGGGGGACAGGTTCTACGCAGTATTTT
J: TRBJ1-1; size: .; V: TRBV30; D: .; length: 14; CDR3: CAWSGTRGNTEAFF; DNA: TGTGCCTGGAGTGGGACTAGGGGGAACACTGAAGCTTTCTTT
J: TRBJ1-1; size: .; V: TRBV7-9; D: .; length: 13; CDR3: CAIPRREGTEAFF; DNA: TGTGCCATACCCAGGAGAGAGGGCACTGAAGCTTTCTTT
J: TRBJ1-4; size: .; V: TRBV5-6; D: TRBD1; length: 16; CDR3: CASSSYRGRGVEKLFF; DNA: TGTGCCAGCAGCTCCTACAGGGGGCGCGGGGTTGAAAAACTGTTTTTT
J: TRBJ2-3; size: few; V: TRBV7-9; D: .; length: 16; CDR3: CASSFFGARATDTQYF; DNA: TGTGCCAGCAGCTTTTTCGGAGCGCGGGCGACAGATACGCAGTATTTT
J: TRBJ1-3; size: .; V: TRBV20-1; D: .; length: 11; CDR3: CSGGGGNTIYF; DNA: TGCAGTGGAGGGGGTGGAAACACCATATATTTT
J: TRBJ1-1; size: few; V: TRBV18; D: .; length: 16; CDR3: CASSSRSGTLNTEAFF; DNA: TGTGCCAGCTCATCGCGGTCCGGGACACTGAACACTGAAGCTTTCTTT
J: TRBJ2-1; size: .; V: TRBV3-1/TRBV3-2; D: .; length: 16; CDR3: CASSQEYHPPADEQFF; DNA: TGTGCCAGCAGCCAAGAGTACCACCCACCCGCGGATGAGCAGTTCTTC
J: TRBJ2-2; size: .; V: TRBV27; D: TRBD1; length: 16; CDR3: CASSPTGQVNTGELFF; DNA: TGTGCCAGCAGCCCCACGGGACAGGTGAACACCGGGGAGCTGTTTTTT
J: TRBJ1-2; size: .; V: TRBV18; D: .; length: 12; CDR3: CASSAGGDGYTF; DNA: TGTGCCAGCTCCGCGGGGGGCGATGGCTACACCTTC
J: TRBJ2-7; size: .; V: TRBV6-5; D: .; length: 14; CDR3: CASSYSPSSYEQYF; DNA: TGTGCCAGCAGTTATTCCCCTAGCTCCTACGAGCAGTACTTC
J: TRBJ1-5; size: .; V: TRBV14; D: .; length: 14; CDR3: CASSQGRGGSPQHF; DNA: TGTGCCAGCAGCCAAGGGAGAGGGGGAAGTCCCCAGCATTTT
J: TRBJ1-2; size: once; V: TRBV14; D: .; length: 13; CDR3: CASSQGPNYGYTF; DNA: TGTGCCAGCAGCCAAGGGCCTAACTATGGCTACACCTTC
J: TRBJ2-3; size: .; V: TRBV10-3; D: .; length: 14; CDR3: CAISDPDSSDTQYF; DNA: TGTGCCATCAGCGACCCGGACAGCTCAGATACGCAGTATTTT
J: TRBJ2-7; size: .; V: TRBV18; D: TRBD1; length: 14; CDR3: CASSPPDRGNEQYF; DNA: TGTGCCAGCTCACCACCGGACAGGGGGAACGAGCAGTACTTC
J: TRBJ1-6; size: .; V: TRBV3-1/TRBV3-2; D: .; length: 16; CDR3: CASSQDGTLNNSPLHF; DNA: TGTGCCAGCAGCCAAGATGGGACATTGAATAATTCACCCCTCCACTTT
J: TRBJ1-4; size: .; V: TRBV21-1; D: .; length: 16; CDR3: CASSKTHSATNEKLFF; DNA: TGTGCCAGCAGCAAAACGCACAGTGCAACTAATGAAAAACTGTTTTTT
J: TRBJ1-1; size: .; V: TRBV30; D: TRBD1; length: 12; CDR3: CAWGTGVTEAFF; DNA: TGTGCCTGGGGAACAGGGGTCACTGAAGCTTTCTTT
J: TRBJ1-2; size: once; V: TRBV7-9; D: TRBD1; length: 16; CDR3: CASSPSHPGTGAGYTF; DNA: TGTGCCAGCAGCCCTTCACATCCAGGGACAGGGGCCGGCTACACCTTC
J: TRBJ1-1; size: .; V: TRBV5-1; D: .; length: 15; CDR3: CASSPGQTMNTEAFF; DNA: TGCGCCAGCAGCCCCGGACAGACCATGAACACTGAAGCTTTCTTT
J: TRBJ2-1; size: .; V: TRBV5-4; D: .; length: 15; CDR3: CASRLDFFSYNEQFF; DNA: TGTGCCAGCAGATTGGACTTTTTCTCCTACAATGAGCAGTTCTTC
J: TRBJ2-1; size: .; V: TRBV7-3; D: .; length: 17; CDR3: CASSLLPAPRGSNEQFF; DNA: TGTGCCAGCAGCTTACTCCCGGCCCCTAGAGGGAGCAATGAGCAGTTCTTC
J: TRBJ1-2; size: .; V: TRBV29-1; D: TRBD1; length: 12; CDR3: CSVGGQGYGYTF; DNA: TGCAGCGTTGGGGGACAGGGCTATGGCTACACCTTC
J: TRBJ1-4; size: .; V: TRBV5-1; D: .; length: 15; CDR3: CASSSTPSVGEKLFF; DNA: TGCGCCAGCAGCTCCACCCCCTCCGTGGGCGAAAAACTGTTTTTT
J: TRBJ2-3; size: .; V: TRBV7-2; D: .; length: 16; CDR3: CASSQRSKASTDTQYF; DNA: TGTGCCAGCAGCCAGCGCAGTAAAGCTAGCACAGATACGCAGTATTTT
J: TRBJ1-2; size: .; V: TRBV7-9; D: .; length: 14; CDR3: CASSLARDISFYTF; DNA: TGTGCCAGCAGCTTAGCTCGGGACATCAGTTTCTACACCTTC
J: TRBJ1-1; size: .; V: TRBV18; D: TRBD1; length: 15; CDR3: CASSPRQGGSTEAFF; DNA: TGTGCCAGCTCACCACGACAGGGAGGAAGCACTGAAGCTTTCTTT
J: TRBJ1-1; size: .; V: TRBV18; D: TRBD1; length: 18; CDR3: CASSETRQGGRMNTEAFF; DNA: TGTGCCAGCTCCGAGACCCGACAGGGCGGGCGTATGAACACTGAAGCTTTCTTT
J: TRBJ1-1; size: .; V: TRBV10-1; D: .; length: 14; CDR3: CASSEWTSAQEAFF; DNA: TGCGCCAGCAGTGAATGGACAAGCGCCCAGGAAGCTTTCTTT
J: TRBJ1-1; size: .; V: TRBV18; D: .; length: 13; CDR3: CASSPSLTHEAFF; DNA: TGTGCCAGCTCACCTTCCTTGACACATGAAGCTTTCTTT
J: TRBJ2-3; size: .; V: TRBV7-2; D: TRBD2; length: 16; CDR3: CASSAYGTSRTDTQYF; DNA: TGTGCCAGCAGCGCTTACGGGACTAGTCGCACAGATACGCAGTATTTT
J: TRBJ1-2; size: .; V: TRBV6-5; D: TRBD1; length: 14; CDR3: CASNTGGPNYGYTF; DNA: TGTGCCAGCAATACAGGGGGCCCTAACTATGGCTACACCTTC
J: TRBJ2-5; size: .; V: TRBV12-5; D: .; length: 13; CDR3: CASGPDSQETQYF; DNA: TGTGCTAGTGGCCCGGACTCTCAAGAGACCCAGTACTTC
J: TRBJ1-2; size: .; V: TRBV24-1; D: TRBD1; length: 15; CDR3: CATSDPGQQNYGYTF; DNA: TGTGCCACCAGTGATCCGGGACAGCAAAACTATGGCTACACCTTC
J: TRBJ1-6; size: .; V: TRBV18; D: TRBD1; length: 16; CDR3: CASSPGTGSVSSPLHF; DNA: TGTGCCAGCTCACCTGGGACAGGCAGCGTTAGTTCACCCCTCCACTTT
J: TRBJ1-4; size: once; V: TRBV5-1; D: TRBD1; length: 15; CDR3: CASSLGDRINEKLFF; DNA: TGCGCCAGCAGCTTGGGGGACAGAATTAATGAAAAACTGTTTTTT
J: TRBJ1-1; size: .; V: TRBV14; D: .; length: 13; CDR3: CASSQALGPEAFF; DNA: TGTGCCAGCAGCCAAGCTTTGGGCCCTGAAGCTTTCTTT
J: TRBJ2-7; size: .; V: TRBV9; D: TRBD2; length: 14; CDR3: CASSPPGRGGEQYF; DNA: TGTGCCAGCAGCCCCCCCGGGAGGGGCGGAGAGCAGTACTTC
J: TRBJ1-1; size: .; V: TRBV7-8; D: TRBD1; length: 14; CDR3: CASSSDRGWTEAFF; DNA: TGTGCCAGCAGCTCAGACAGGGGGTGGACTGAAGCTTTCTTT
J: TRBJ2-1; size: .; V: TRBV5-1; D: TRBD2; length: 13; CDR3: CASRTSAYNEQFF; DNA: TGCGCCAGCAGAACTAGCGCTTACAATGAGCAGTTCTTC
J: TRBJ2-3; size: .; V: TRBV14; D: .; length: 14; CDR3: CASSQVLSLHTQYF; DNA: TGTGCCAGCAGCCAAGTCCTCTCTCTCCATACGCAGTATTTT
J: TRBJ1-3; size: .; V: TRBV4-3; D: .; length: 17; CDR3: CASSQDRLGGSGNTIYF; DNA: TGCGCCAGCAGCCAAGATCGGTTGGGGGGCTCTGGAAACACCATATATTTT
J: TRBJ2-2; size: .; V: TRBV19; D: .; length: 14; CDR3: CASSIPAGTGELFF; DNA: TGTGCCAGTAGTATCCCGGCGGGTACCGGGGAGCTGTTTTTT
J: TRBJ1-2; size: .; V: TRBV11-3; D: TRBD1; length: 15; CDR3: CASSLARTGDHGYTF; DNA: TGTGCCAGCAGCTTAGCCCGGACAGGGGACCATGGCTACACCTTC
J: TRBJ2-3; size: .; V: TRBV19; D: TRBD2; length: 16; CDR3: CASSWAGGGRTDTQYF; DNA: TGTGCCAGTAGTTGGGCTGGCGGGGGGAGGACAGATACGCAGTATTTT
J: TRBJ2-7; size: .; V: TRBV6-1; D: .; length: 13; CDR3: CASSEALPRGQYF; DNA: TGTGCCAGCAGTGAAGCATTGCCCCGAGGGCAGTACTTC